This TCR beta chain is drawn from a study of neurological immune-mediated disorders. General study results and limits: Sharing of CDR3 amino acid sequences among expanded clones across subjects was absent, suggesting private repertoires in all groups.

This clonotype was seen ten or more times. Its antigen is unidentified. The time point is: technical triplicate 1. For the sorted libraries, around 1 million CD4+ or CD8+ T cells were used. The germline V and J ends were trimmed by 4 bases and 6 bases, with 9 bases remaining between them. Per the germline V gene, CDR1 is SGHTS and CDR2 is YDEGEE. The CDR3 is made up of 12 amino acids. The cDNA was generated through 5'RACE incorporating 10-nucleotide random UMIs. One entry per CDR3 protein results from TCRdb running MiXCR on the 5' RACE reads. The top ten hold 5.5% of the sample, which has 20,000 to 30,000 distinct CDR3 sequences, less than 15% seen once.

The chain couples TRBV5-8 to TRBJ2-3; D is unresolved. The sample consisted of CD4+ T cells from blood. The clonotype originates from a female donor with HTLV-1-associated myelopathy (HAM/TSP). The DNA of the CDR3 is TGTGCCAGCAGCCGCCTCGGGGATACGCAGTATTTT. Amino acid sequence: CASSRLGDTQYF.